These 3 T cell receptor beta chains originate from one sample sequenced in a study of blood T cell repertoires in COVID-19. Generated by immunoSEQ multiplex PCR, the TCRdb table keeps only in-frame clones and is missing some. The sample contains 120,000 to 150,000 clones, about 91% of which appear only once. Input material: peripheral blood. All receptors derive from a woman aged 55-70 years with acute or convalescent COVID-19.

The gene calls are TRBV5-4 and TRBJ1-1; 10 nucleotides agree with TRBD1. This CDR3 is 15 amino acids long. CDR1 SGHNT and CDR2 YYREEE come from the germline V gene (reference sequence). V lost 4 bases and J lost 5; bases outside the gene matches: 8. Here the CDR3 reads CASSPPGQGSTEAFF. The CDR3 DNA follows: TGTGCCAGCAGCCCTCCGGGACAGGGGAGTACTGAAGCTTTCTTT.

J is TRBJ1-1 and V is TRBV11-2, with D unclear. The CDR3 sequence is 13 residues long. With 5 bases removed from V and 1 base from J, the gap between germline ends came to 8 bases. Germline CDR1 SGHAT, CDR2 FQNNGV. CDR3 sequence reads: CASSTTRNTEAFF. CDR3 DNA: TGTGCCAGCAGCACCACTAGGAACACTGAAGCTTTCTTT.

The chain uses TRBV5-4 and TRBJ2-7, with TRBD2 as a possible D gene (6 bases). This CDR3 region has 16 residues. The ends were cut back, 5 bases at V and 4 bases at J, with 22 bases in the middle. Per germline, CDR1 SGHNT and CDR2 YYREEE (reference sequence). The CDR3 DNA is TGTGCCAGCAGGCCCGGAGGGCAGGGATCAAGTTACGAGCAGTACTTC. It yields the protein CASRPGGQGSSYEQYF.